Below, one T cell receptor beta chain is given with its context. Germline CDR1 reads SGHDN; CDR2 reads FVKESK. The CDR3 is made up of 15 amino acids. V dropped 1 base and J dropped 7 bases, with 13 bases sitting between them. Enrollment of patients from Seattle took place during active infection, with longitudinal follow-up. This sample is drawn from a study of blood T cell repertoires in COVID-19. Looking at the study overall: The United States, Italy and Spain were the sources of the acute and convalescent COVID-19 samples.

Some clones are missing from TCRdb's copy, which holds only in-frame ones; the method was immunoSEQ multiplex PCR. Of around 130,000 clones listed, less than 90% are singletons. This TCR was sampled from a human donor with COVID-19, enrolled during active disease. The donor label of this sample is uncertain. The sample comprised peripheral blood. The chain joins TRBV14 to TRBJ1-4, with unresolved D. CDR3 DNA: TGTGCCAGCAGCCAAGTCGGAGGAGGGAGTGAAAAACTGTTTTTT. It translates to CASSQVGGGSEKLFF.